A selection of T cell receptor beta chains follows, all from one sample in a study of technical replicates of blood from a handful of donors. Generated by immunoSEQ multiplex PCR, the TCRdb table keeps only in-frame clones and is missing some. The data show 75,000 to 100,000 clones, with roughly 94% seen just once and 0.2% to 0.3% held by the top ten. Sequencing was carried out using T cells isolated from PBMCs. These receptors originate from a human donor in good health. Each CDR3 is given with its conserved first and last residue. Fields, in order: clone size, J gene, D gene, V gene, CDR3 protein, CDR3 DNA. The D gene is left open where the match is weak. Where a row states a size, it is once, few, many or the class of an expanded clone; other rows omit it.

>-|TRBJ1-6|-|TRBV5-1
CASSLMVSSYNSPLHF
TGCGCCAGCAGCTTGATGGTCAGCTCCTATAATTCACCCCTCCACTTT
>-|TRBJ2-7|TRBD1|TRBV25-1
CASSAGGGTGSYEQYF
TGTGCCAGCAGTGCCGGAGGAGGGACAGGATCCTACGAGCAGTACTTC
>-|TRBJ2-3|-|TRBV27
CASSLSSIDTQYF
TGTGCCAGCAGTTTATCTTCTATAGATACGCAGTATTTT
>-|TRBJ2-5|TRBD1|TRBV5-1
CASKGQGAGETQYF
TGCGCCAGCAAAGGACAGGGGGCAGGAGAGACCCAGTACTTC
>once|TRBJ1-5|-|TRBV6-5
CASTDWKNQPQHF
TGTGCCAGCACCGACTGGAAAAATCAGCCCCAGCATTTT
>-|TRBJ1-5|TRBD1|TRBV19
CASKTGDNQPQHF
TGTGCCAGCAAGACAGGGGATAATCAGCCCCAGCATTTT
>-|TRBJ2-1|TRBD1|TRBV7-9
CASSLSDRATWFF
TGTGCCAGCAGCTTATCCGACAGGGCGACATGGTTCTTC
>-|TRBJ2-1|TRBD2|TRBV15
CATSRPSGGYNEQFF
TGTGCCACCAGTCGCCCTAGCGGGGGATACAATGAGCAGTTCTTC
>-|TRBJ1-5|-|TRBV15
CATSRAFGDGDSNQPQHF
TGTGCCACCAGCAGAGCTTTCGGAGACGGAGATAGCAATCAGCCCCAGCATTTT
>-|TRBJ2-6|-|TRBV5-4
CASTPDWNSGANVLTF
TGTGCCAGCACCCCAGACTGGAACTCTGGGGCCAACGTCCTGACTTTC
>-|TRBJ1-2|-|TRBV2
CASSEPGWGNYGYTF
TGTGCCAGCAGTGAACCAGGGTGGGGTAACTATGGCTACACCTTC
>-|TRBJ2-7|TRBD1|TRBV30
CAWRSISRDRQRSYEQYF
TGTGCCTGGAGATCGATTAGCCGGGACAGGCAGCGGTCCTACGAGCAGTACTTC
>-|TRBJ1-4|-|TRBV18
CASSPVAGEEKLFF
TGTGCCAGCTCACCCGTAGCTGGGGAGGAAAAACTGTTTTTT
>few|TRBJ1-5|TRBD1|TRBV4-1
CASSHYRGKGDQPQHF
TGCGCCAGCAGCCATTACAGGGGGAAAGGGGATCAGCCCCAGCATTTT
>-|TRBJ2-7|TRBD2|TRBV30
CAWSEGGLVSYEQYF
TGTGCCTGGAGTGAGGGCGGACTAGTCTCCTACGAGCAGTACTTC
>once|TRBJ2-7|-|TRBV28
CASSPLQGASLGYF
TGTGCCAGCAGTCCCCTCCAGGGTGCGAGCCTGGGGTACTTC
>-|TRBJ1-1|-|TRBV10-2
CASSDRGNTEAFF
TGCGCCAGCAGTGATCGGGGGAACACTGAAGCTTTCTTT
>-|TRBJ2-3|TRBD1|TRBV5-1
CASSSGQGSTDTQYF
TGCGCCAGCAGCTCGGGACAGGGGAGCACAGATACGCAGTATTTT
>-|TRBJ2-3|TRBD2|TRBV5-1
CASSLAVREDGDTQYF
TGCGCCAGCAGCTTGGCCGTGCGGGAGGACGGGGATACGCAGTATTTT
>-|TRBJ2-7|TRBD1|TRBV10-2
CASSTGQLPSYEQYF
TGCGCCAGCAGTACGGGACAGCTGCCCTCCTACGAGCAGTACTTC
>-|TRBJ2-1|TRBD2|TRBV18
CASSSIHLAGGLSYNEQFF
TGTGCCAGCTCATCAATCCACCTAGCGGGAGGTCTGTCCTACAATGAGCAGTTCTTC
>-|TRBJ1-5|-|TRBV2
CASIEGGGQPQHF
TGTGCCAGCATAGAGGGGGGGGGTCAGCCCCAGCATTTT
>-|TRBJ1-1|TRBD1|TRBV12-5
CASGYLDRIAFF
TGTGCTAGTGGTTATTTGGACAGGATTGCTTTCTTT
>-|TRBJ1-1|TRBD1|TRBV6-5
CASRRHRTGGTEAFF
TGTGCCAGCAGGCGCCACAGGACAGGGGGCACTGAAGCTTTCTTT
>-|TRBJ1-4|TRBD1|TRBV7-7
CASSHDRATNEKLFF
TGTGCTAGCAGCCACGACAGGGCAACTAATGAAAAACTGTTTTTT
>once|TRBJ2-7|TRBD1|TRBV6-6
CASSKKLGQGEHEQYF
TGTGCCAGCAGCAAAAAGCTAGGACAGGGGGAGCACGAGCAGTACTTC
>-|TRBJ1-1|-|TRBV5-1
CASSNTRAEAFF
TGCGCCAGCAGCAATACGCGCGCTGAAGCTTTCTTT
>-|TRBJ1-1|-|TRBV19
CASSILRNTEAFF
TGTGCCAGTAGTATTCTACGGAACACTGAAGCTTTCTTT
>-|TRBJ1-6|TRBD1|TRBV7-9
CASSQVAGGNSPLHF
TGTGCCAGCAGCCAGGTTGCAGGGGGGAATTCACCCCTCCACTTT
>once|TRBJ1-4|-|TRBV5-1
CASSSRQPNEKLFF
TGCGCCAGCAGCTCCCGACAGCCGAATGAAAAACTGTTTTTT
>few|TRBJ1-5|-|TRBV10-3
CAISAQGQPQHF
TGTGCCATCAGCGCCCAGGGTCAGCCCCAGCATTTT
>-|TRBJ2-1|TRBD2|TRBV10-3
CAISESPGGSYNEQFF
TGTGCCATCAGTGAGTCTCCGGGGGGATCCTACAATGAGCAGTTCTTC